The next 13 T cell receptor beta chains were all read from a single sample in a study of cytomegalovirus exposure and HLA in healthy donors. The PCR was carried out with 60 Vbeta primers and 13 Jbeta primers. Clones were sequenced by immunoSEQ multiplex PCR, and TCRdb holds only the in-frame ones, with some missing. The sample carries approximately 73,000 clones, less than 75% recorded once. Material for sequencing was PBMCs. The receptors derive from a young man in good health and CMV-seropositive.

This clone was observed a few times. The genes are TRBV7-2 and TRBJ2-7; 11 bases are shared with TRBD1. Trimming at V came to 5 bases and at J to 6 bases, leaving 9 bases not matched to a gene. Germline loops: CDR1 SGHTA, CDR2 FQGNSA. The CDR3 contains 15 residues. The CDR3 DNA reads as TGTGCCAGCAGCAAAATTCCGGGACAGGGGGGCGAGCAGTACTTC. It encodes CASSKIPGQGGEQYF.

The table lists this clone with a few counts. The J gene is TRBJ1-3, the V gene TRBV11-3; D perhaps matches TRBD1 (5 bases). The CDR3 contains 15 residues. The V and J ends lost 0 bases and 4 bases respectively, with 10 bases between them. Germline V gene data show CDR1 as SGHNT and CDR2 as YENEEA. The CDR3 DNA sequence: TGTGCCAGCAGCTTAGATGGGGCGCAAGGAAACACCATATATTTT. Protein product: CASSLDGAQGNTIYF.

This clone was seen only once. This chain uses TRBV11-2 with TRBJ2-3; TRBD2 agrees at 7 bases. Unmatched junction bases numbered 7, after V lost 0 bases and J lost 7 bases. CDR1 and CDR2 from the germline V gene are SGHAT and FQNNGV. The CDR3 loop spans 15 amino acids. CDR3 DNA: TGTGCCAGCAGCTTAGATGTGGGGGGGGGATATACGCAGTATTTT. Protein: CASSLDVGGGYTQYF.

The table lists this clone with a count of one. The chain couples TRBV15 to TRBJ1-1, with 8 nucleotides matching TRBD1. Germline V CDR1 and CDR2: LNHNV, YYDKDF (reference sequence). Trimming took 5 bases from V and 4 from J; bases not matched to a gene: 6. The CDR3 sequence is 14 residues long. The CDR3 bases are TGTGCCACCAGCGAAACAGGGGGTAGCACTGAAGCTTTCTTT. Protein sequence: CATSETGGSTEAFF.

The rearrangement joins TRBV5-4 to TRBJ2-1; 9 bases fit TRBD2. The CDR3 runs 12 residues. CDR1 SGHNT and CDR2 YYREEE come from the germline V gene (reference sequence). V lost 3 bases, J lost 10 bases, and 2 bases stayed unmatched. This chain's CDR3 is CASSSSGKEQFF. As DNA, the CDR3 is TGTGCCAGCAGCTCTAGCGGGAAAGAGCAGTTCTTC. Variable domain in full (rest from reference TRBV5-4 and TRBJ2-1): ETGVTQSPTHLIKTRGQQVTLRCSSQSGHNTVSWYQQALGQGPQFIFQYYREEENGRGNFPPRFSGLQFPNYSSELNVNALELDDSALYLCASSSSGKEQFFGPGTRLTVL.

This clone was picked up a small number of times. CDR3 DNA: TGTGCCAGCAGCCCTAGCGGGAGTCGGACCTACGAGCAGTACTTC. It is translated as CASSPSGSRTYEQYF. The chain carries TRBV9 and TRBJ2-7; 10 nucleotides align to TRBD2. V trimming: 4 bases; J trimming: 2 bases; junction bases outside the gene matches: 6. This CDR3 is built from 15 residues. Germline loops: CDR1 SGDLS, CDR2 YYNGEE.

The chain joins TRBV6-4 to TRBJ1-5, with TRBD1 identical over 10 bases. The CDR3 totals 15 residues. The junction had 6 bases not matched to a gene; V was cut back by 6 bases and J by 4 bases. CDR1 is MRHNA and CDR2 is SNTAGT in the germline V gene. The CDR3 nucleotides read TGTGCCAGCAGGTGGGACAGGGGAGGAAATCAGCCCCAGCATTTT. Translating gives CASRWDRGGNQPQHF.

The V gene is TRBV28, the J gene TRBJ1-6, with 10 positions matching TRBD1. CDR3 length: 15 residues. V was pared by 7 bases and J by 7 bases, with 7 bases of the junction left unmatched. Germline-derived CDR1 and CDR2 are MDHEN and SYDVKM. CDR3 nucleotides: TGTGCCAGCACTTCGCCGGGACAGGGGAATTCACCCCTCCACTTT. Protein sequence: CASTSPGQGNSPLHF.

The chain recombines TRBV4-3 with TRBJ2-2; 8 bases are a match to TRBD1. Germline values: CDR1 LGHNA, CDR2 YSLEER. The CDR3 totals 15 residues. V shed 8 bases and J 6 bases; nucleotides not matched to a gene: 11. CDR3 sequence: CASRATGEFPGELFF. Written as DNA, the CDR3 is TGCGCCAGCCGAGCGACAGGGGAGTTTCCCGGGGAGCTGTTTTTT.

The V call is TRBV7-3, the J call TRBJ2-7; 7 bases agree with TRBD2. CDR1 is SGHTA, CDR2 FQGTGA, per germline. The CDR3 loop spans 14 amino acids. With V trimmed by 11 bases and J by 3 bases, 13 bases remained unmatched. CDR3 in amino acids: CAPRSGGRVYEQYF. In DNA, the CDR3 is TGTGCCCCTCGTTCAGGAGGGAGGGTCTACGAGCAGTACTTC.

V usage is TRBV20-1 and J usage is TRBJ2-2, with D perhaps TRBD2 (5 bases). The V end was cut by 6 bases, the J end by 5 bases, with 7 bases between. Germline CDR1 is DFQATT and CDR2 is SNEGSKA (reference sequence). The CDR3 spans 11 residues. CDR3 sequence: CSATGTGELFF. The CDR3 DNA is TGCAGTGCAACGGGAACCGGGGAGCTGTTTTTT.

V and J are TRBV10-3 and TRBJ2-7; 10 bases map to TRBD1. V lost 7 bases and J lost 4; bases outside the gene matches: 7. Germline CDR1 is ENHRY and CDR2 is SYGVKD. This CDR3 contains 14 residues. CDR3 in DNA: TGTGCCATCATTTCCGACAGGGGGCATTACGAGCAGTACTTC. It specifies CAIISDRGHYEQYF.

The chain recombines TRBV4-2 with TRBJ2-7, with 7 bases aligning to TRBD1. Trimming removed 3 bases from V and 6 bases from J; junction bases left unmatched: 5. Looked up from germline, CDR1 is LGHNA and CDR2 is YNFKEQ. There are 13 residues in the CDR3. The CDR3 spells CASSQVDRAEQYF. The CDR3 DNA is TGTGCCAGCAGCCAGGTCGACAGGGCCGAGCAGTACTTC.